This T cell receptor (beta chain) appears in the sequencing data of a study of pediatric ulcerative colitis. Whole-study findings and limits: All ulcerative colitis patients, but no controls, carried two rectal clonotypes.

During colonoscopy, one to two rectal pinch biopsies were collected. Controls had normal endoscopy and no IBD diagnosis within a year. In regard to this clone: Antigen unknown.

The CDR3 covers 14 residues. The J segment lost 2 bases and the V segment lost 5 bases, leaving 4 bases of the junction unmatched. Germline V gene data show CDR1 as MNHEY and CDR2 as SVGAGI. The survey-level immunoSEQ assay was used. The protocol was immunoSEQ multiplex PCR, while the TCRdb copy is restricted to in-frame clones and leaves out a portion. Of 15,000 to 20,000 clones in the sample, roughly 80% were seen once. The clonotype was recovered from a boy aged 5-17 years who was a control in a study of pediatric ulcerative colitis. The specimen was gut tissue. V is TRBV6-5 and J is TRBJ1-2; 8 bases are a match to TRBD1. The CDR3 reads CASSRTGSNYGYTF. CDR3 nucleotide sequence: TGTGCCAGCAGTCGGACAGGGTCAAACTATGGCTACACCTTC.